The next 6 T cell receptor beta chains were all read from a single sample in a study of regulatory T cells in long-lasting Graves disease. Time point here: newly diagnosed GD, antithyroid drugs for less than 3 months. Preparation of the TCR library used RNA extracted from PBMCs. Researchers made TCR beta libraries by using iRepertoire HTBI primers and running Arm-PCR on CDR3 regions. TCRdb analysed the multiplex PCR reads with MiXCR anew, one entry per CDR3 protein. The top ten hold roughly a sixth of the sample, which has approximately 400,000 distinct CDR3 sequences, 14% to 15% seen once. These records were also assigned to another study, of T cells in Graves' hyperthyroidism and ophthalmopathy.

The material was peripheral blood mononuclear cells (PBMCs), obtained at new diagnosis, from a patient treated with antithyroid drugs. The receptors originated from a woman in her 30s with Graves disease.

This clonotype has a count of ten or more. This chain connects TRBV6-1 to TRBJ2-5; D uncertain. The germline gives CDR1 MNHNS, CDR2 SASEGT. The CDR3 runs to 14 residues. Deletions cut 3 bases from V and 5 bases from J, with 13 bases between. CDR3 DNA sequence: TGTGCCAGCAGTGAGCCAACTGTACAGGAGACCCAGTACTTC. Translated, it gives CASSEPTVQETQYF.

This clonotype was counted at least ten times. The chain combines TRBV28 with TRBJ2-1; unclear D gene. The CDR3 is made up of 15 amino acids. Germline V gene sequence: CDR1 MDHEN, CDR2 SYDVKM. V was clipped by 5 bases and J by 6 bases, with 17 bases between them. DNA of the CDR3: TGTGCCAGCAGTCTAGACCTGGGCATTGGCAATGAGCAGTTCTTC. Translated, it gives CASSLDLGIGNEQFF.

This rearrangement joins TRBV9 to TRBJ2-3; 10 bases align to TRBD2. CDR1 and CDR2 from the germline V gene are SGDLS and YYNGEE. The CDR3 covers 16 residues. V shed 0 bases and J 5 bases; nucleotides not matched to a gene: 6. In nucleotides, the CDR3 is TGTGCCAGCAGCGTAGGGAGCGGGAGGGCCGTAGATACGCAGTATTTT. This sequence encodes CASSVGSGRAVDTQYF.

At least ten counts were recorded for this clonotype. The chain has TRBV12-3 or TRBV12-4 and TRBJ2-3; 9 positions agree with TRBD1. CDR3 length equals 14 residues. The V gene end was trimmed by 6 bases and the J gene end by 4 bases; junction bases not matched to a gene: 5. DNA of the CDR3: TGTGCCAGCAGGAGGGACAGGGTGGCAGATACGCAGTATTTT. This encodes CASRRDRVADTQYF.

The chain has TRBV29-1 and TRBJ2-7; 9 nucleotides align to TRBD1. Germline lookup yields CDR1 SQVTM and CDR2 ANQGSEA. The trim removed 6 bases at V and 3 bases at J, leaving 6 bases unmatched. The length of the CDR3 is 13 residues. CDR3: CSVETDRGYEQYF. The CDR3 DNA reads TGCAGCGTCGAAACGGACAGGGGCTACGAGCAGTACTTC.

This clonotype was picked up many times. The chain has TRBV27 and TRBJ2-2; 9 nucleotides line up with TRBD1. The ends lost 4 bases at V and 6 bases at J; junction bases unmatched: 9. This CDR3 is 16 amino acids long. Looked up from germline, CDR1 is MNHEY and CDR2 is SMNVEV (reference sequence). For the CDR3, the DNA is TGTGCCAGCAGTTATCGGGACAGGGTATTGGCCGGGGAGCTGTTTTTT. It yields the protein CASSYRDRVLAGELFF.